This TCR beta chain was identified in a study of blood T cells in healthy people across ages. A second PCR of roughly 6 to 12 cycles used a sample-barcoded 5' primer and a J-beta primer mix. TCRdb used MiXCR to reprocess the 5' RACE reads, holding one entry per CDR3 protein. The profile covers approximately 360,000 distinct CDR3 sequences, with approximately 51% appearing a single time and under 60% taken by the ten largest. This clonotype was seen only once. One end of the junction is discordant with germline, which a read error may explain. This sequence was found in a man aged 60-69 years in good health. The sequencing input was blood.

CDR3 nucleotide sequence: TGCGCCAGCAACCAAGATCGTCGGCTGGGTGAGCAGTTCTTC. Translation: CASNQDRRLGEQFF. The chain recombines TRBV4-1 with TRBJ2-1; D not certain. The CDR3 is 14 amino acids. Germline V gives CDR1 MGHRA, CDR2 YSYEKL.